Presented here are 6 T cell receptor beta chains from one specimen sequenced in a study of early T cells in non-severe SARS-CoV-2 infection. TCRdb analysed the 5' RACE reads with MiXCR anew, one entry per CDR3 protein. The data show about 29,000 distinct CDR3 sequences, with about 5% seen just once and 10% to 14% held by the top ten. Material for sequencing was whole blood. All receptors come from an adult who was a healthcare worker with PCR-confirmed SARS-CoV-2 infection or an uninfected control (not recorded which).

This clonotype has at least ten counts. J is TRBJ2-7 and V is TRBV7-9; 10 positions agree with TRBD1. The CDR3 loop spans 14 amino acids. After removal of 3 bases from V and 6 bases from J, the junction contained 5 bases not matched to a gene. Germline V lookup: CDR1 SEHNR, CDR2 FQNEAQ (reference sequence). The DNA for the CDR3 is TGTGCCAGCAGCTTGTTTGACAGGGGGCCCGAGCAGTACTTC. Amino acid sequence: CASSLFDRGPEQYF.

This clonotype was seen at least ten times. The CDR3 DNA follows: TGTGCCAGCAGCCAAGGGGAACAGCCCCAGCATTTT. The encoded protein is CASSQGEQPQHF. The chain recombines TRBV3-1 with TRBJ1-5; the D is unclear. The V and J ends lost 1 base and 7 bases respectively, with 5 bases between them. The germline gives CDR1 LGHDT, CDR2 YNNKEL (reference sequence). CDR3 size: 12 residues.

This clonotype was seen ten or more times. The rearrangement links TRBV7-9 to TRBJ2-5; D possibly corresponds to TRBD2 (6 bases). Trimming shortened V by 2 bases and J by 7 bases, and 14 bases separated the two germline ends. The CDR3 is made up of 14 amino acids. CDR1 is SEHNR and CDR2 is FQNEAQ in the germline V gene (reference sequence). The CDR3 sequence: CASSLSAGLRTQYF. CDR3 sequence (DNA): TGTGCCAGCAGCTTAAGTGCGGGGCTTAGGACCCAGTACTTC.

This clonotype was seen many times. This chain links TRBV7-2 with TRBJ2-1; 9 nucleotides match TRBD2. V shed 4 bases and J 8 bases; nucleotides not matched to a gene: 9. The CDR3 is made up of 15 amino acids. Germline CDR1 reads SGHTA; CDR2 reads FQGNSA. Written as DNA, the CDR3 is TGTGCCAGCAGCTCGCGGACTAGCGCTGGGGATGAGCAGTTCTTC. This sequence encodes CASSSRTSAGDEQFF.

This clonotype was recorded many times. The CDR3 DNA reads as TGCGCCAGCAGTCCTGGGACAGGGGCTATGACGCAGTATTTT. Its translation: CASSPGTGAMTQYF. J is TRBJ2-3 and V is TRBV10-1, with 10 bases that match TRBD1. Germline V gene lookup returns CDR1 WNHNN and CDR2 SYGVQD (reference sequence). With 5 bases clipped from V and 9 bases from J, the junction kept 8 bases outside the gene matches. The length of the CDR3 is 14 residues.

This clonotype has ten or more counts. The CDR3 loop is CASSRSSSSGNTIYF. The CDR3 DNA reads as TGTGCCAGCAGCAGATCGTCGTCCTCTGGAAACACCATATATTTT. The chain is built from TRBV13 and TRBJ1-3, with D hard to call. Trimming removed 5 bases at V and 0 bases at J, with 11 bases between. Germline CDR1 PRHDT, CDR2 FYEKMQ (reference sequence). This CDR3 comprises 15 residues.